The text below deals with one TCR beta chain. Its antigen is not known. The CDR3 loop spans 16 amino acids. Germline-derived CDR1 and CDR2 are MNHEY and SMNVEV (reference sequence). V lost 5 bases and J 0 bases, leaving 14 bases between the germline ends. Template switching added a universal primer site, and cDNA bore unique molecular identifiers. TCRdb reprocessed the 5' RACE reads via MiXCR and lists one record per CDR3 protein. The sample carries around 1.7 million distinct CDR3 sequences, about 32% recorded once. This entry is derived from a study of identical twins. General study points: Conclusions rested on cross-sectional statistics rather than following the same donors. Twin-shared out-of-frame alpha sequences showed excess low generation probability.

There were only healthy Caucasians among the donors. V usage is TRBV27 and J usage is TRBJ2-1, with no clear D. The clonotype originates from a newborn girl in good health. Sequences were obtained from cord blood. CDR3 in amino acids: CASSPARDHSYNEQFF. DNA for the CDR3: TGTGCCAGCAGTCCGGCTCGCGACCACTCCTACAATGAGCAGTTCTTC.